This TCR beta chain was sequenced in a study of cytomegalovirus exposure and HLA in healthy donors. 13 Jbeta primers and 60 Vbeta primers were used for the PCR. Profiling relied on immunoSEQ multiplex PCR, and the TCRdb table lists in-frame clones only, not all of them. The sample records 130,000 or so clones, 6.5% to 9.5% being singletons. After removal of 4 bases from V and 2 bases from J, the junction contained 2 bases not matched to a gene. Per germline, CDR1 SGHRS and CDR2 YFSETQ. This CDR3 region has 14 residues. Material for sequencing was PBMCs. This TCR was recovered from a man aged 35 to 55 in good health and CMV-seronegative. The chain employs TRBV5-1 and TRBJ2-1; 8 bases align to TRBD2. The CDR3 loop reads CASSTGLAYNEQFF. CDR3 nucleotides: TGCGCCAGCAGCACGGGACTAGCCTACAATGAGCAGTTCTTC.